This entry describes one T cell receptor beta chain. This sample was included in a study of blood T cell repertoires in COVID-19. Study-level background: Specimens from acute and convalescent COVID-19 originated in the United States, Italy and Spain. PBMCs, B-cell-depleted T cells, or T cells provided the cDNA or gDNA that made up the material.

In the original workflow: Amplification of reference gene primers was used by the study to estimate nucleated cell counts. TCRdb's table, derived via immunoSEQ multiplex PCR, lists solely in-frame clones and lacks some. V, J and clone size are taken as reported in that table, and D and trimming were inferred from the DNA itself. The sample comprises approximately 140,000 clones, around 81% of which are singletons, and about 3% rests with the top ten. J gave up 4 bases and V 2 bases, and 2 bases lay outside the gene matches. Germline CDR1 KGHSH, CDR2 LQKENI. This CDR3 has 15 residues. This receptor was obtained from a woman aged 40 to 55 with active or convalescent COVID-19. Sequencing was carried out using peripheral blood. V is TRBV18 and J is TRBJ1-6, with 7 bases identical to TRBD1. This CDR3 reads CASSPEGQYNSPLHF. DNA for the CDR3: TGTGCCAGCTCACCAGAGGGACAGTATAATTCACCCCTCCACTTT.